The sequence of this T cell receptor (beta chain) was determined in a study of T cell responses to AZD1222 COVID-19 vaccine. Note on this clone: Its antigen is unidentified.

Findings of the study overall: Variant regions that are unmutated are reportedly the target of nearly half of spike-specific TCRs.

CDR1 and CDR2 from the germline V gene are SEHNR and FQNEAQ (reference sequence). CDR3 length equals 15 residues. Trimming left V 1 base short and J 5 bases short, with 14 bases between. Method: immunoSEQ multiplex PCR; TCRdb's copy keeps in-frame clones and lacks some. The sample shows around 130,000 clones, roughly nine tenths of them seen only once. The TCR comes from an adult in good health. This material consisted of peripheral blood, taken on day 0 of AZD1222 vaccination. The chain employs TRBV7-9 and TRBJ1-1, with D unresolved. CDR3 sequence: CASSLGVRGRTEAFF. In nucleotides, the CDR3 is TGTGCCAGCAGCTTAGGGGTTCGCGGGAGGACTGAAGCTTTCTTT.